These 22 T cell receptor beta chains originate from one sample sequenced in a study of T cells in localized non-small cell lung cancer. The method was immunoSEQ multiplex PCR; TCRdb's version includes in-frame clones alone and lacks a portion of them. Found here are 10,000 to 15,000 clones, 84% of them singletons; the top ten hold over 25%. This specimen was peripheral blood, taken before any cancer treatment. Receptors originate from a male donor at least 60 years old with stage I squamous cell lung carcinoma.

In its sample, this clone was seen once. The chain combines TRBV11-3 with TRBJ1-5; the match to TRBD1 covers 8 bases. Germline V gene data show CDR1 as SGHNT and CDR2 as YENEEA. Losses at the gene ends were 4 bases for V and 0 bases for J; bases not matched to a gene: 14. The CDR3 is 19 residues long. This CDR3 is CASSSPDRERRVSNQPQHF. CDR3 DNA: TGTGCCAGCAGCTCGCCGGACAGGGAGAGAAGGGTTAGCAATCAGCCCCAGCATTTT.

V and J are TRBV6-5 and TRBJ2-5, with 8 positions matching TRBD2. Unmatched junction bases numbered 9, after V lost 4 bases and J lost 5 bases. The CDR3 has 15 residues. The germline gives CDR1 MNHEY, CDR2 SVGAGI. CDR3 bases: TGTGCCAGCAGTTCCGGCGGGAGGAAGGTGGAGACCCAGTACTTC. Translated, it gives CASSSGGRKVETQYF.

The rearrangement joins TRBV10-3 to TRBJ2-1; 8 nucleotides match TRBD1. Germline CDR1 and CDR2: ENHRY and SYGVKD. V shed 6 bases, J shed 5 bases, and the junction held 12 bases outside the gene matches. The CDR3 has 16 amino acids. In DNA, the CDR3 is TGTGCCATCAGGGGACAAACAGGGGGGCTAAACAATGAGCAGTTCTTC. This codes for CAIRGQTGGLNNEQFF.

The chain joins TRBV30 to TRBJ2-2; no definite D call. Trimming pared 1 base from V and 6 bases from J, leaving 9 bases between. The CDR3 covers 13 residues. Germline CDR1 GTSNPN, CDR2 SVGIG (reference sequence). CDR3 coding DNA: TGTGCCTGGAGTGAGTGGTCCCCCGGGGAGCTGTTTTTT. Translated, it gives CAWSEWSPGELFF.

This chain uses TRBV30 with TRBJ1-2, with a weak D call TRBD1 (5 bases). The CDR3 covers 13 residues. With 0 bases removed from V and 4 bases from J, the gap between germline ends came to 9 bases. Germline V lookup: CDR1 GTSNPN, CDR2 SVGIG (reference sequence). For the CDR3, the DNA is TGTGCCTGGAGTGTAGGCCAGGGCTATGGCTACACCTTC. Its protein product is CAWSVGQGYGYTF. Variable domain in full (rest from reference TRBV30 and TRBJ1-2): SQTIHQWPATLVQPVGSPLSLECTVEGTSNPNLYWYRQAAGRGLQLLFYSVGIGQISSEVPQNLSASRPQDRQFILSSKKLLLSDSGFYLCAWSVGQGYGYTFGSGTRLTVV.

This clone is a singleton in its sample. This chain links TRBV6-1 with TRBJ2-3; a possible D gene is TRBD2 (5 bases). The ends were cut back, 4 bases at V and 3 bases at J, with 11 bases in the middle. Germline CDR1 is MNHNS and CDR2 is SASEGT. The CDR3 totals 14 residues. This chain's CDR3 is CASSARTRTDTQYF. CDR3 coding DNA: TGTGCCAGCAGTGCAAGGACTCGAACAGATACGCAGTATTTT.

The chain joins TRBV6-5 to TRBJ2-2; 8 positions agree with TRBD1. The CDR3 totals 15 residues. J was trimmed by 1 base and V by 6 bases; bases with no gene match: 4. The germline gives CDR1 MNHEY, CDR2 SVGAGI. CDR3 bases: TGTGCCAGCAGCCATGACAGGGGGAACACCGGGGAGCTGTTTTTT. This gives the protein CASSHDRGNTGELFF.

The chain links TRBV6-5 to TRBJ2-7, with 7 bases that match TRBD1. CDR3 size: 16 residues. Germline CDR1 MNHEY, CDR2 SVGAGI. The V gene end was trimmed by 2 bases and the J gene end by 3 bases; junction bases not matched to a gene: 10. This CDR3 is CASSYIPGQKRYEQYF. In DNA, the CDR3 is TGTGCCAGCAGTTACATTCCGGGACAGAAACGCTACGAGCAGTACTTC.

This chain uses TRBV5-1 with TRBJ2-6; 8 bases map to TRBD2. Germline V gene sequence: CDR1 SGHRS, CDR2 YFSETQ. The CDR3 covers 18 residues. With 4 bases clipped from V and 0 bases from J, the junction kept 9 bases outside the gene matches. The CDR3 sequence: CASSVKFSGNSGANVLTF. CDR3 coding DNA: TGCGCCAGCAGCGTGAAGTTTAGCGGGAACTCTGGGGCCAACGTCCTGACTTTC.

The CDR3 coding sequence is TGTGCCAGCAGCTCCCACAGGGCGGTCCAAGAGACCCAGTACTTC. Amino acids: CASSSHRAVQETQYF. The chain recombines TRBV7-9 with TRBJ2-5; D may be TRBD1 (6 bases). V was pared by 4 bases and J by 1 base, with 13 bases between. The CDR3 covers 15 residues. Germline-derived CDR1 and CDR2 are SEHNR and FQNEAQ (reference sequence). Full variable domain (missing parts from reference TRBV7-9 and TRBJ2-5): DTGVSQNPRHKITKRGQNVTFRCDPISEHNRLYWYRQTLGQGPEFLTYFQNEAQLEKSRLLSDRFSAERPKGSFSTLEIQRTEQGDSAMYLCASSSHRAVQETQYFGPGTRLLVL.

The rearrangement links TRBV28 to TRBJ1-5; unclear D gene. Trimming removed 3 bases from V and 6 bases from J, with 9 bases in between. This CDR3 has 13 residues. Germline CDR1 reads MDHEN; CDR2 reads SYDVKM. CDR3 in amino acids: CASSLRQTQPQHF. The DNA for the CDR3 is TGTGCCAGCAGTTTGCGGCAGACTCAGCCCCAGCATTTT.

This chain joins TRBV9 and TRBJ2-7; D is perhaps TRBD2 (6 bases). Trimming pared 0 bases from V and 9 bases from J, leaving 13 bases between. Germline CDR1 is SGDLS and CDR2 is YYNGEE. CDR3 length equals 13 residues. The CDR3 region has the DNA TGTGCCAGCAGCGTAGCGGGAGACCGTATGCAGTACTTC. Its protein is CASSVAGDRMQYF.

This chain connects TRBV5-1 to TRBJ2-7; D is tentatively TRBD1 or TRBD2 (6 bases each). Germline V gene data show CDR1 as SGHRS and CDR2 as YFSETQ. Trimming took off 3 bases at V and 4 bases at J, with 26 bases between the two ends. The CDR3 totals 18 residues. The CDR3 DNA reads TGCGCCAGCAGCTGGGCCCGCCCTGATAGCGGAGGGACATACGAGCAGTACTTC. It translates to CASSWARPDSGGTYEQYF.

Here the CDR3 reads CAISSNEKLFF. CDR3 nucleotides: TGTGCCATCAGTTCGAATGAAAAACTGTTTTTT. This chain uses TRBV10-3 with TRBJ1-4; D is unresolved. This CDR3 has 11 residues. The germline V and J ends were trimmed by 5 bases and 5 bases, with 3 bases remaining between them. Germline V gene sequence: CDR1 ENHRY, CDR2 SYGVKD.

This rearrangement joins TRBV9 to TRBJ2-1, with D tentatively TRBD2 (6 bases). Germline V gene lookup returns CDR1 SGDLS and CDR2 YYNGEE. The CDR3 runs 15 residues. Trimming stripped 0 bases from V and 8 bases from J, with 15 bases between. This CDR3 is CASSVAGAPPYEQFF. In DNA form, the CDR3 reads TGTGCCAGCAGCGTAGCGGGAGCCCCGCCCTATGAGCAGTTCTTC.

The genes are TRBV5-1 and TRBJ2-7, with TRBD1 identical over 7 bases. J lost 1 base, V lost 1 base, and 5 bases had no gene match. The germline V gene has CDR1 SGHRS and CDR2 YFSETQ. This CDR3 has 15 amino acids. CDR3 DNA: TGCGCCAGCAGCTTGTTTGGGACAGAGTCCTACGAGCAGTACTTC. This translates into CASSLFGTESYEQYF.

V and J are TRBV29-1 and TRBJ2-7, with a possible D match to TRBD2 (5 bases). With 2 bases removed from V and 3 bases from J, the gap between germline ends came to 17 bases. This CDR3 spans 15 amino acids. CDR1 is SQVTM, CDR2 ANQGSEA, per germline. CDR3 nucleotides: TGCAGCGTTGAATGGTATTTCGGGAACGGCTACGAGCAGTACTTC. This gives the protein CSVEWYFGNGYEQYF.

The chain uses TRBV4-1 and TRBJ2-5; TRBD1 or TRBD2 may be the D gene (5 bases each). Germline V lookup: CDR1 MGHRA, CDR2 YSYEKL. CDR3 length: 14 amino acids. Trimming stripped 1 base from V and 1 base from J, with 7 bases between. CDR3 protein: CASSQGGFQETQYF. CDR3 in DNA: TGCGCCAGCAGCCAAGGGGGGTTCCAAGAGACCCAGTACTTC.

The V gene is TRBV6-1, the J gene TRBJ2-7, with D unresolved. Germline lookup yields CDR1 MNHNS and CDR2 SASEGT. This CDR3 region has 12 residues. The V end was cut by 8 bases, the J end by 1 base, with 9 bases between. The CDR3 nucleotides are TGTGCCAGCCGGGTCTCGTCCTACGAGCAGTACTTC. It translates to CASRVSSYEQYF.

A few counts support this clone. The V and J genes are TRBV30 and TRBJ1-2; D call uncertain. The CDR3 is made up of 15 amino acids. The V gene lost 0 bases and the J gene lost 3 bases, with 14 bases spanning the gap. Germline CDR1 and CDR2: GTSNPN and SVGIG (reference sequence). The CDR3 spells CAWSVRRSGDYGYTF. As DNA, the CDR3 is TGTGCCTGGAGTGTCCGTCGGTCAGGAGACTATGGCTACACCTTC.

This chain uses TRBV5-1 with TRBJ2-7; D may be TRBD2 (5 bases). The CDR3 extends over 15 amino acids. Trimming pared 4 bases from V and 9 bases from J, leaving 23 bases between. Germline V gives CDR1 SGHRS, CDR2 YFSETQ. In DNA, the CDR3 is TGCGCCAGCAGCCTGGACGGCCGGGGAGACGAACGGCAGTACTTC. As protein: CASSLDGRGDERQYF.

The chain carries TRBV6-4 and TRBJ2-3; D is perhaps TRBD1 (5 bases). CDR1 is MRHNA and CDR2 is SNTAGT in the germline V gene. Trimming removed 0 bases at V and 2 bases at J, with 12 bases between. This CDR3 comprises 16 residues. In DNA, the CDR3 is TGTGCCAGCAGTGACTCGGGAACCAGGGCCACAGATACGCAGTATTTT. Translation gives CASSDSGTRATDTQYF.